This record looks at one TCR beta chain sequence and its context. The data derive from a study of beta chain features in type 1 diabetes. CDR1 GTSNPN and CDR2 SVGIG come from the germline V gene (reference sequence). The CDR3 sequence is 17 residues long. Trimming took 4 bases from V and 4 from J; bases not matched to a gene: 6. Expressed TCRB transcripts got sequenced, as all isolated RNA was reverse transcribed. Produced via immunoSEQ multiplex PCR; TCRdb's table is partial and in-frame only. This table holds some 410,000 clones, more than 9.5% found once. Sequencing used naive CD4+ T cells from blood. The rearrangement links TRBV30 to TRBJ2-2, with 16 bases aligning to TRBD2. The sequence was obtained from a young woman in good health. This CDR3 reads CAWKGLAGGPGTGELFF. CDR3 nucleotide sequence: TGTGCCTGGAAGGGACTAGCGGGAGGGCCGGGCACCGGGGAGCTGTTTTTT.